This record concerns one T cell receptor beta chain sequence. Its specificity is unknown. This sample is drawn from a study of OX40 agonist ivuxolimab in advanced cancers. Whole-study context: Ivuxolimab doses were 0.01, 0.1, 0.3, 1.5, 3 or 10 mg/kg every 2 weeks. The mean age was approximately 60 years, ranging from 23 to 79, with around four fifths of participants male. General study results and limits: There was clonal expansion of CD4+ and CD8+ blood T cells by week 6 at 0.1 to 3.0 mg/kg. Relative to CD4+, CD8+ T cells held more expanded clones on average.

J lost 4 bases, V lost 2 bases, and 8 bases had no gene match. The CDR3 has 16 amino acids. Germline CDR1 reads ENHRY; CDR2 reads SYGVKD. The method was immunoSEQ multiplex PCR; TCRdb's version includes in-frame clones alone and lacks a portion of them. The table records 70,000 to 95,000 clones, 80% to 90% of them present only once. The sample consisted of CD4+ or CD8+ T cells sorted from blood, taken in a trial of the OX40 agonist ivuxolimab. The clonotype was recovered from an adult with an advanced solid tumor such as melanoma, head and neck, liver or kidney cancer. The gene calls are TRBV10-3 and TRBJ2-7; 10 positions agree with TRBD1. CDR3 DNA: TGTGCCATCAGTGAGGTACCGACAGGGGGCGAGTACGAGCAGTACTTC. Protein: CAISEVPTGGEYEQYF.